Shown below are 20 T cell receptor beta chains from a single sample sequenced in a study of shared clonotypes between healthy human individuals (dated by TCRdb to 2020 to 2022). Receptor amplification or capture employed the immunoSEQ multiplex PCR assay. Imported from immuneACCESS, the table was reduced by TCRdb to in-frame sequences with V and J called. These copies leave out some clones; in studies compared against another copy, an unresolved V gene accounts for under half, and the cause of the remainder is not known. In this sample the table shows 2.5 million or so clones, around nine tenths of which occur a single time. The ten largest clones take up 0.11% to 0.15% of the sample. The sequencing sample was made of naive CD4+ T cells sorted from blood. The label giving this sample's cell subset or site can be read as: CD45RA+ positively selected. The receptors were gathered from a man between 18 and 29 years old in good health.

The chain has TRBV5-1 and TRBJ2-3, with TRBD2 matching 7 bases. V was clipped by 1 base and J by 4 bases; unmatched bases: 3. CDR3 size: 14 residues. Looked up from germline, CDR1 is SGHRS and CDR2 is YFSETQ. CDR3 sequence (DNA): TGCGCCAGCAGCTTGACTAGCGTTGCAGATACGCAGTATTTT. Protein product: CASSLTSVADTQYF.

This clone has just one count. The chain combines TRBV6-4 with TRBJ2-3; 9 positions match TRBD1. The CDR3 runs 13 residues. With V trimmed by 4 bases and J by 5 bases, 1 base remained unmatched. Per germline, CDR1 MRHNA and CDR2 SNTAGT. CDR3 region: CASSADRGDTQYF. The CDR3 coding sequence is TGTGCCAGCAGTGCGGACAGGGGAGATACGCAGTATTTT.

The V and J genes are TRBV7-3 and TRBJ2-5; D is perhaps TRBD2 (5 bases). Germline CDR1 is SGHTA and CDR2 is FQGTGA. The V and J ends lost 5 bases and 5 bases respectively, with 12 bases between them. The CDR3 sequence is 13 residues long. CDR3 sequence: CASSPSSGETQYF. The CDR3 coding sequence is TGTGCCAGCAGCCCTAGCAGTGGGGAGACCCAGTACTTC. Variable domain in full (rest from reference TRBV7-3 and TRBJ2-5): GAGVSQTPSNKVTEKGKYVELRCDPISGHTALYWYRQSLGQGPEFLIYFQGTGAADDSGLPNDRFFAVRPEGSVSTLKIQRTERGDSAVYLCASSPSSGETQYFGPGTRLLVL.

This chain uses TRBV19 with TRBJ1-5; D perhaps matches TRBD1 (5 bases). This CDR3 spans 20 amino acids. Germline CDR1 is LNHDA and CDR2 is SQIVND (reference sequence). V shed 1 base and J shed 1 base, with 23 bases lying between them. CDR3 bases: TGTGCCAGTAGTATAGGGGTGGGACTTACTTTGGGGCCAAGCAATCAGCCCCAGCATTTT. Translating gives CASSIGVGLTLGPSNQPQHF.

V gene TRBV6-5 combines with J gene TRBJ1-3; 8 nucleotides agree with TRBD1. The CDR3 runs to 15 residues. From germline, CDR1 is MNHEY and CDR2 SVGAGI. J lost 4 bases, V lost 5 bases, and 7 bases had no gene match. CDR3 sequence (DNA): TGTGCCAGCAGTCTAGACAGGGGAGGAGGAAACACCATATATTTT. It encodes CASSLDRGGGNTIYF.

This clone showed up just a few times. The chain has TRBV30 and TRBJ2-1, with D possibly being TRBD2 (6 bases). The CDR3 is made up of 14 amino acids. Per germline, CDR1 GTSNPN and CDR2 SVGIG (reference sequence). V was cut by 4 bases and J by 4 bases, with 14 bases left in between. The CDR3 sequence: CAWKGTGGYNEQFF. The DNA for the CDR3 is TGTGCCTGGAAAGGAACAGGAGGGTACAATGAGCAGTTCTTC.

The rearrangement links TRBV18 to TRBJ2-3; 8 bases are a match to TRBD1. Germline CDR1 and CDR2: KGHSH and LQKENI. J lost 2 bases, V lost 7 bases, and 23 bases had no gene match. CDR3 length equals 20 residues. This CDR3 reads CASFPFQGAQDDPNTDTQYF. The CDR3 DNA is TGTGCCAGCTTCCCATTCCAGGGGGCGCAAGACGATCCTAACACAGATACGCAGTATTTT.

Note on this clone: Germline is not matched at one junction end, which may reflect a read error. The chain recombines TRBV28 with TRBJ2-6; D ambiguous. There are 13 residues in the CDR3. Per the germline V gene, CDR1 is MDHEN and CDR2 is SYDVKM. This CDR3 is CASNLAGANVLTF. As DNA, the CDR3 is TGTGCCAGCAATTTAGCTGGGGCCAACGTCCTGACTTTC.

In its sample, this clone was seen once. The chain combines TRBV5-1 with TRBJ1-2, with 8 bases matching TRBD1. Germline-derived CDR1 and CDR2 are SGHRS and YFSETQ. V was clipped by 6 bases and J by 2 bases; unmatched bases: 6. The CDR3 spans 14 residues. The CDR3 protein is CASKRDRGNYGYTF. The CDR3 DNA sequence: TGCGCCAGCAAAAGAGACAGGGGAAACTATGGCTACACCTTC. The full variable domain, its missing parts supplied by reference TRBV5-1 and TRBJ1-2, is KAGVTQTPRYLIKTRGQQVTLSCSPISGHRSVSWYQQTPGQGLQFLFEYFSETQRNKGNFPGRFSGRQFSNSRSEMNVSTLELGDSALYLCASKRDRGNYGYTFGSGTRLTVV.

Notes on this clone: This specimen includes other DNA sequences encoding the same CDR3. This sequence joins TRBV4-3 and TRBJ1-2; possibly TRBD1 for D (5 bases). CDR3 length: 15 residues. V lost 0 bases, J lost 0 bases, and 8 bases lay in between. Per germline, CDR1 LGHNA and CDR2 YSLEER. CDR3 bases: TGCGCCAGCAGCCAAGAGCCGGGGGCTAACTATGGCTACACCTTC. It translates to CASSQEPGANYGYTF.

This chain links TRBV7-2 with TRBJ2-3; D is undetermined. Trimming left V 1 base short and J 5 bases short, with 10 bases between. CDR3 size: 14 residues. Germline V gene data show CDR1 as SGHTA and CDR2 as FQGNSA. CDR3 residues: CASSLGLIVDTQYF. The CDR3 DNA follows: TGTGCCAGCAGCTTAGGGCTCATCGTAGATACGCAGTATTTT. The full variable domain, its missing parts supplied by reference TRBV7-2 and TRBJ2-3, is GAGVSQSPSNKVTEKGKDVELRCDPISGHTALYWYRQSLGQGLEFLIYFQGNSAPDKSGLPSDRFSAERTGGSVSTLTIQRTQQEDSAVYLCASSLGLIVDTQYFGPGTRLTVL.

The J gene is TRBJ2-7, the V gene TRBV7-2, with D perhaps TRBD1 or TRBD2 (6 bases each). This CDR3 region has 15 residues. Looked up from germline, CDR1 is SGHTA and CDR2 is FQGNSA. Trimming cost V 4 bases and J 2 bases, with 15 bases left between them. The CDR3 DNA sequence: TGTGCCAGCAGCTATAGGGGGACTGGTGCCTACGAGCAGTACTTC. Encoded protein: CASSYRGTGAYEQYF.

J is TRBJ1-4 and V is TRBV28; 11 bases match TRBD1. The CDR3 contains 14 residues. The trim removed 4 bases at V and 7 bases at J, leaving 2 bases unmatched. Germline V lookup: CDR1 MDHEN, CDR2 SYDVKM. The CDR3 is CASSSDRGREKLFF. The DNA of the CDR3 is TGTGCCAGCAGTTCGGACAGGGGGCGTGAAAAACTGTTTTTT.

The rearrangement uses TRBV30 and TRBJ2-2, with TRBD2 identical over 10 bases. CDR3 length: 13 amino acids. With 3 bases clipped from V and 6 bases from J, the junction kept 1 base outside the gene matches. From germline, CDR1 is GTSNPN and CDR2 SVGIG (reference sequence). CDR3 DNA: TGTGCCTGGAGAGCGGGGGGGCCCGGGGAGCTGTTTTTT. Translating it yields CAWRAGGPGELFF. Full variable domain (missing parts from reference TRBV30 and TRBJ2-2): SQTIHQWPATLVQPVGSPLSLECTVEGTSNPNLYWYRQAAGRGLQLLFYSVGIGQISSEVPQNLSASRPQDRQFILSSKKLLLSDSGFYLCAWRAGGPGELFFGEGSRLTVL.

The chain has TRBV21-1 and TRBJ1-1. TRBV21-1 is a documented pseudogene. The CDR3 runs 17 residues. The chain's CDR3 is CASSKERGREPNTEAFF. In DNA form, the CDR3 reads TGTGCCAGCAGCAAAGAAAGGGGACGGGAACCGAACACTGAAGCTTTCTTT.

The chain carries TRBV6-1 and TRBJ2-7; D is undetermined. Trimming cost V 7 bases and J 5 bases, with 15 bases left between them. Germline V CDR1 and CDR2: MNHNS, SASEGT. The CDR3 is 13 amino acids. DNA of the CDR3: TGTGCCAGCACGCATCAAGGCTTCGACGAGCAGTACTTC. Protein sequence: CASTHQGFDEQYF.

A remark on this clone: It may be a read error: a sequence one base away is much more abundant. Other DNA sequences from this sample encode an identical CDR3 as well. This rearrangement joins TRBV11-2 to TRBJ2-7; D not resolved. Germline CDR1 SGHAT, CDR2 FQNNGV. Trimming took 6 bases from V and 0 from J, leaving 3 bases between them. The CDR3 extends over 11 amino acids. The CDR3 protein is CASSPSYEQYF. CDR3 coding DNA: TGTGCCAGCAGTCCCTCCTACGAGCAGTACTTC. The variable domain in full, completed from reference TRBV11-2 and TRBJ2-7, reads EAGVAQSPRYKIIEKRQSVAFWCNPISGHATLYWYQQILGQGPKLLIQFQNNGVVDDSQLPKDRFSAERLKGVDSTLKIQPAKLEDSAVYLCASSPSYEQYFGPGTRLTVT.

This chain connects TRBV6-1 to TRBJ2-7; unclear D gene. The germline V and J ends were trimmed by 4 bases and 2 bases, with 15 bases remaining between them. This CDR3 has 15 amino acids. CDR1 is MNHNS and CDR2 is SASEGT in the germline V gene. The CDR3 region has the DNA TGTGCCAGCAGTGCGCTGCCCTCCGGAGCCTACGAGCAGTACTTC. It yields the protein CASSALPSGAYEQYF.

This clone was counted once. V is TRBV19 and J is TRBJ2-3; perhaps TRBD2 as D (5 bases). The CDR3 sequence is 15 residues long. Trimming removed 5 bases at V and 2 bases at J, with 14 bases between. The germline V gene encodes CDR1 LNHDA and CDR2 SQIVND (reference sequence). The CDR3 protein is CASSALPGFTDTQYF. Written as DNA, the CDR3 is TGTGCCAGTAGTGCGCTCCCGGGGTTCACAGATACGCAGTATTTT.

V usage is TRBV7-9 and J usage is TRBJ1-1, with D possibly matching TRBD1 (5 bases). Trimming removed 3 bases at V and 8 bases at J, with 10 bases between. This CDR3 comprises 12 residues. Germline V CDR1 and CDR2: SEHNR, FQNEAQ (reference sequence). Here the CDR3 DNA reads TGTGCCAGCAGCTTTGGGGCTTCCGAAGCTTTCTTT. Its protein is CASSFGASEAFF. Using reference TRBV7-9 and TRBJ1-1 for the parts outside the CDR3, the full variable domain is DTGVSQNPRHKITKRGQNVTFRCDPISEHNRLYWYRQTLGQGPEFLTYFQNEAQLEKSRLLSDRFSAERPKGSFSTLEIQRTEQGDSAMYLCASSFGASEAFFGQGTRLTVV.